The 15 T cell receptor beta chains presented below share a single source sample, sequenced in a study of blood T cell repertoires in COVID-19. The protocol was immunoSEQ multiplex PCR, while the TCRdb copy is restricted to in-frame clones and leaves out a portion. The sample carries 250,000 to 300,000 clones, approximately 90% recorded once. The sequenced sample consisted of PBMCs or T cells enriched from blood (not recorded which). These receptors came from a woman in her sixties or seventies in a cohort exposed to, infected with or recovered from COVID-19 (not recorded which).

The chain carries TRBV28 and TRBJ1-4; TRBD1 is a possible D gene (6 bases). The CDR3 has 13 residues. Germline assignment: CDR1 MDHEN and CDR2 SYDVKM. The V and J ends lost 6 bases and 6 bases respectively, with 11 bases between them. CDR3: CASRDSSHEKLFF. Written as DNA, the CDR3 is TGTGCCAGCAGGGACAGTTCACATGAAAAACTGTTTTTT.

This clone showed up just a few times. The V gene is TRBV25-1, the J gene TRBJ1-4; possibly TRBD1 for D (5 bases). CDR1 and CDR2 (germline): MGHDK, SYGVNS. The CDR3 loop spans 15 amino acids. Trimming cost V 3 bases and J 4 bases, with 12 bases left between them. CDR3 amino acids: CASSEGGAGNEKLFF. For the CDR3, the DNA is TGTGCCAGCAGTGAGGGCGGGGCGGGTAATGAAAAACTGTTTTTT.

The chain combines TRBV7-9 with TRBJ1-1; TRBD1 matches at 11 bases. Germline CDR1 SEHNR, CDR2 FQNEAQ (reference sequence). The CDR3 loop spans 19 amino acids. The junction had 11 bases not matched to a gene; V was cut back by 0 bases and J by 2 bases. CDR3 DNA: TGTGCCAGCAGCTTAGCGCTAATATTGGACAGGGGGCTTAACACTGAAGCTTTCTTT. It is translated as CASSLALILDRGLNTEAFF.

The chain employs TRBV7-9 and TRBJ2-7; D is ambiguous. Trimming took 2 bases from V and 0 from J, leaving 11 bases between them. This CDR3 has 15 amino acids. Germline V lookup: CDR1 SEHNR, CDR2 FQNEAQ (reference sequence). The CDR3 sequence: CASSLRNRNSYEQYF. CDR3 DNA sequence: TGTGCCAGCAGCTTAAGAAACAGAAACTCCTACGAGCAGTACTTC.

V gene TRBV24-1 combines with J gene TRBJ1-5; 7 bases fit TRBD1. The CDR3 contains 16 residues. The V gene's germline CDR1 is KGHDR and CDR2 SFDVKD. Trimming cost V 2 bases and J 7 bases; bases outside gene matches: 10. The CDR3 DNA reads TGTGCCACCAGTGATTCGAAAGTGACAGGGCTACAGCCCCAGCATTTT. Translation gives CATSDSKVTGLQPQHF.

The chain couples TRBV3-1 (or the pseudogene TRBV3-2) to TRBJ2-5; 9 bases are a match to TRBD1. The length of the CDR3 is 16 residues. The V segment lost 5 bases and the J segment 4 bases; nucleotides outside the gene matches: 11. The germline gives CDR1 LGHDT, CDR2 YNNKEL (reference sequence). The CDR3 coding sequence is TGTGCCAGCAGCAAACCGGGACAGGGTGAGGGAGAGACCCAGTACTTC. Amino acids: CASSKPGQGEGETQYF.

This clone was detected once. This chain connects TRBV7-8 to TRBJ2-7, with a possible D match to TRBD1 (6 bases). The length of the CDR3 is 13 residues. CDR1 SGHVS and CDR2 FQNEAQ come from the germline V gene. Trimming cost V 6 bases and J 0 bases, with 9 bases left between them. In DNA form, the CDR3 reads TGTGCCAGCAGATTCAGGGGCTCCTACGAGCAGTACTTC. It encodes CASRFRGSYEQYF. The whole variable domain, remainder taken from reference TRBV7-8 and TRBJ2-7, is GAGVSQSPRYKVAKRGQDVALRCDPISGHVSLFWYQQALGQGPEFLTYFQNEAQLDKSGLPSDRFFAERPEGSVSTLKIQRTQQEDSAVYLCASRFRGSYEQYFGPGTRLTVT.

This clone was recorded once. The V call is TRBV7-2, the J call TRBJ2-5; 12 bases map to TRBD2. The length of the CDR3 is 17 residues. The J segment lost 0 bases and the V segment lost 6 bases, leaving 8 bases of the junction unmatched. Germline assignment: CDR1 SGHTA and CDR2 FQGNSA. Here the CDR3 DNA reads TGTGCCAGCAGGGCCGGGACTAGCGGGCCCTACCAAGAGACCCAGTACTTC. It yields the protein CASRAGTSGPYQETQYF.

The chain employs TRBV7-6 and TRBJ2-2, with D perhaps TRBD1 (5 bases). The CDR3 totals 15 residues. V gave up 6 bases and J gave up 0 bases, with 11 bases separating them. Germline lookup yields CDR1 SGHVS and CDR2 FNYEAQ. The CDR3 nucleotides are TGTGCCAGCAGATCAGGGATTGCGAACACCGGGGAGCTGTTTTTT. Protein product: CASRSGIANTGELFF.

This clone appeared once. The chain links TRBV9 to TRBJ2-1; 8 bases match TRBD2. V was pared by 0 bases and J by 0 bases, with 11 bases of the junction left unmatched. The CDR3 is made up of 19 amino acids. CDR1 and CDR2 from the germline V gene are SGDLS and YYNGEE. The CDR3 is CASSVGRREAMSSYNEQFF. CDR3 DNA: TGTGCCAGCAGCGTAGGTCGGCGGGAGGCCATGAGCTCCTACAATGAGCAGTTCTTC.

The chain combines TRBV2 with TRBJ2-1, with TRBD2 matching over 8 bases. The V and J ends lost 7 bases and 10 bases, in that order; junction bases with no gene match: 12. CDR1 is SNHLY, CDR2 FYNNEI, per germline. This CDR3 region has 14 residues. The CDR3 DNA is TGTGCCAGCAAAGGCGGGAGGAATTCGTACGAGCAGTTCTTC. As protein: CASKGGRNSYEQFF.

The rearrangement uses TRBV30 and TRBJ2-3; D remains unclear. Germline CDR1 reads GTSNPN; CDR2 reads SVGIG (reference sequence). The CDR3 is 14 residues long. With 2 bases removed from V and 0 bases from J, the gap between germline ends came to 9 bases. The CDR3 region has the DNA TGTGCCTGGAGTCCAGGAATTAGCACAGATACGCAGTATTTT. Amino acids: CAWSPGISTDTQYF.

The chain is built from TRBV12-3 or TRBV12-4 and TRBJ2-7; D is unresolved. Trimming took 8 bases from V and 6 from J, leaving 8 bases between them. The CDR3 spans 10 residues. As DNA, the CDR3 is TGTGCCAGCCGTGGGCCCGAGCAGTACTTC. This sequence encodes CASRGPEQYF.

V and J are TRBV28 and TRBJ1-2; TRBD1 matches 10 bases. The CDR3 consists of 15 residues. V was pared by 2 bases and J by 7 bases, with 7 bases of the junction left unmatched. Germline values: CDR1 MDHEN, CDR2 SYDVKM. The CDR3 here is CASSLRGGQGSGYTF. The CDR3 coding sequence is TGTGCCAGCAGTTTACGGGGGGGACAGGGGAGTGGCTACACCTTC.

This clone was counted only a few times. The chain carries TRBV4-1 and TRBJ1-5; D unresolved. The V and J ends lost 1 base and 2 bases respectively, with 15 bases between them. CDR1 and CDR2 (germline): MGHRA, YSYEKL. CDR3 size: 17 residues. This chain's CDR3 is CASSQVEGLRGNQPQHF. The CDR3 DNA follows: TGCGCCAGCAGCCAAGTTGAGGGCCTCCGGGGCAATCAGCCCCAGCATTTT.